One sample yielded the 16 T cell receptor beta chains listed below, sequenced in a study of PD-1 blockade in classical Hodgkin lymphoma. Time point in this sample: cycle 4 day 1 (C4D1), after six to seven weeks of nivolumab. The patients all showed relapse after autologous stem cell transplantation, while their brentuximab vedotin exposure varied. With magnetic negative selection, CD4+ T cells were purified from PBMCs that had been thawed. Measured with immunoSEQ multiplex PCR; TCRdb has only the in-frame clones, and not every one. The sample holds over 10,000 clones; around nine tenths are singletons and the top ten take approximately 0.9%. The sample consisted of CD4+ T cells from blood, taken before the fourth cycle of nivolumab. These receptors all stem from a human donor with classical Hodgkin lymphoma.

V is TRBV6-5 and J is TRBJ2-1, with D unresolved. Germline V CDR1 and CDR2: MNHEY, SVGAGI. Trimming took 2 bases from V and 4 from J, leaving 12 bases between them. The CDR3 is 15 residues long. Written as DNA, the CDR3 is TGTGCCAGCAGTTACACGGCAGGTCCTTACAATGAGCAGTTCTTC. Its protein is CASSYTAGPYNEQFF.

The V call is TRBV18, the J call TRBJ1-2; 7 bases line up with TRBD1. The trim removed 3 bases at V and 4 bases at J, leaving 2 bases unmatched. There are 13 residues in the CDR3. The germline V gene has CDR1 KGHSH and CDR2 LQKENI. As DNA, the CDR3 is TGTGCCAGCTCACCGGGACAGTTCTATGGCTACACCTTC. Protein: CASSPGQFYGYTF. Supplemented by reference TRBV18 and TRBJ1-2, the full variable domain reads NAGVMQNPRHLVRRRGQEARLRCSPMKGHSHVYWYRQLPEEGLKFMVYLQKENIIDESGMPKERFSAEFPKEGPSILRIQQVVRGDSAAYFCASSPGQFYGYTFGSGTRLTVV.

The V and J genes are TRBV19 and TRBJ2-3; 10 bases map to TRBD1. The V gene end was trimmed by 4 bases and the J gene end by 3 bases; junction bases not matched to a gene: 4. Germline loops: CDR1 LNHDA, CDR2 SQIVND (reference sequence). CDR3 length: 15 amino acids. The DNA for the CDR3 is TGTGCCAGTAGTACCCCGGGACAGGGGACAGATACGCAGTATTTT. It is translated as CASSTPGQGTDTQYF. Complete variable domain (other parts from reference TRBV19 and TRBJ2-3): DGGITQSPKYLFRKEGQNVTLSCEQNLNHDAMYWYRQDPGQGLRLIYYSQIVNDFQKGDIAEGYSVSREKKESFPLTVTSAQKNPTAFYLCASSTPGQGTDTQYFGPGTRLTVL.

The chain links TRBV18 to TRBJ2-3; D gene unclear. The CDR3 is 20 residues long. Trimming took 7 bases from V and 1 from J, leaving 30 bases between them. Germline V gene lookup returns CDR1 KGHSH and CDR2 LQKENI. CDR3 protein: CASFGPIVSVLPARTDTQYF. CDR3 DNA sequence: TGTGCCAGCTTTGGACCGATTGTTTCGGTCCTACCTGCTCGCACAGATACGCAGTATTTT.

V and J are TRBV5-1 and TRBJ1-1; D remains ambiguous. Germline CDR1 is SGHRS and CDR2 is YFSETQ. The CDR3 extends over 16 amino acids. Trimming pared 4 bases from V and 1 base from J, leaving 17 bases between. The CDR3 sequence: CASSPGNPWGNTEAFF. CDR3 nucleotides: TGCGCCAGCAGCCCTGGCAACCCTTGGGGGAACACTGAAGCTTTCTTT.

The V gene is TRBV4-2, the J gene TRBJ1-4, with 10 positions matching TRBD1. V dropped 5 bases and J dropped 6; count of bases not matched to a gene: 6. CDR3 size: 15 residues. Germline V gene data show CDR1 as LGHNA and CDR2 as YNFKEQ. The CDR3 protein is CASSFSGTGDEKLFF. The DNA for the CDR3 is TGTGCCAGCAGCTTTTCCGGGACAGGGGATGAAAAACTGTTTTTT.

The rearrangement links TRBV7-9 to TRBJ1-2; D is perhaps TRBD1 (5 bases). Germline assignment: CDR1 SEHNR and CDR2 FQNEAQ (reference sequence). The CDR3 length is 14 residues. V lost 5 bases and J lost 5, with 15 bases in between. In DNA, the CDR3 is TGTGCCAGCAGCCCAGGGCGGACGGGTTATGGCTACACCTTC. Its protein product is CASSPGRTGYGYTF.

The CDR3 region is CASSPRAGGTGNEQFF. In DNA, the CDR3 is TGCGCCAGCAGCCCGAGAGCGGGAGGCACAGGGAATGAGCAGTTCTTC. The V gene is TRBV5-1, the J gene TRBJ2-1; 9 bases map to TRBD2. J lost 7 bases, V lost 4 bases, and 12 bases had no gene match. The germline gives CDR1 SGHRS, CDR2 YFSETQ. The CDR3 sequence is 16 residues long.

This CDR3 reads CASSQVGTSPITQYF. The CDR3 region has the DNA TGCGCCAGCAGCCAAGTGGGGACTAGCCCTATCACCCAGTACTTC. The chain uses TRBV4-3 and TRBJ2-5, with 9 bases that match TRBD2. Trimming took 1 base from V and 8 from J; bases not matched to a gene: 8. Germline V gives CDR1 LGHNA, CDR2 YSLEER. The CDR3 is 15 residues long.

V and J are TRBV5-4 and TRBJ2-7; D ambiguous. V was trimmed by 4 bases and J by 6 bases, leaving 11 bases between them. CDR1 is SGHNT and CDR2 is YYREEE in the germline V gene (reference sequence). The CDR3 runs to 12 residues. The CDR3 is CASSPEAREQYF. CDR3 DNA sequence: TGTGCCAGCAGCCCCGAGGCTCGCGAGCAGTACTTC.

This chain uses TRBV5-1 with TRBJ1-3; perhaps TRBD1 as D (5 bases). This CDR3 region has 16 residues. From germline, CDR1 is SGHRS and CDR2 YFSETQ. V gave up 4 bases and J gave up 4 bases, with 18 bases separating them. The CDR3 spells CASSPPDGAWGNTIYF. The CDR3 DNA follows: TGCGCCAGCAGCCCACCGGACGGGGCTTGGGGAAACACCATATATTTT.

The V gene is TRBV5-1, the J gene TRBJ2-1; a weak D match, TRBD2 (5 bases). Germline loops: CDR1 SGHRS, CDR2 YFSETQ. The CDR3 loop spans 14 amino acids. The V gene lost 0 bases and the J gene lost 6 bases, with 10 bases spanning the gap. DNA of the CDR3: TGCGCCAGCAGCTTGGTCCCGGGAAGCAATGAGCAGTTCTTC. Its protein is CASSLVPGSNEQFF.

The rearrangement links TRBV5-3 to TRBJ2-5; 9 nucleotides agree with TRBD1. TRBV5-3 is assigned to the ORF class and has an uncertain function. This CDR3 comprises 16 residues. V shed 4 bases, J shed 1 base, and the junction held 8 bases outside the gene matches. This CDR3 reads CARSAQGAAGQETQYF. The CDR3 DNA follows: TGTGCCAGAAGCGCACAGGGGGCCGCGGGCCAAGAGACCCAGTACTTC.

The CDR3, as DNA: TGTGCCAGCAGCCCGAGAACAGGGGGGGATTACACCTTC. Its translation: CASSPRTGGDYTF. The V gene is TRBV7-9, the J gene TRBJ1-2, with 8 positions matching TRBD1. Germline loops: CDR1 SEHNR, CDR2 FQNEAQ (reference sequence). V shed 5 bases and J 11 bases; nucleotides not matched to a gene: 10. The CDR3 has 13 amino acids. Full variable domain (rest looked up from reference TRBV7-9 and TRBJ1-2): DTGVSQNPRHKITKRGQNVTFRCDPISEHNRLYWYRQTLGQGPEFLTYFQNEAQLEKSRLLSDRFSAERPKGSFSTLEIQRTEQGDSAMYLCASSPRTGGDYTFGSGTRLTVV.

The rearrangement links TRBV27 to TRBJ1-6, with 7 bases lining up with TRBD1. The CDR3 loop spans 16 amino acids. CDR1 MNHEY and CDR2 SMNVEV come from the germline V gene (reference sequence). Trimming cost V 5 bases and J 7 bases; bases outside gene matches: 11. The CDR3 coding sequence is TGTGCCAGCAGTCCACCCCCGACAGGGATGAATTCACCCCTCCACTTT. Protein sequence: CASSPPPTGMNSPLHF.

For the CDR3, the DNA is TGTGCCAGCGGTGGAGGGACAGCGATGCAAGAGACCCAGTACTTC. The encoded protein is CASGGGTAMQETQYF. The chain uses TRBV5-4 and TRBJ2-5; D is perhaps TRBD1 (7 bases). The CDR3 covers 15 residues. V was cut by 7 bases and J by 2 bases, with 18 bases left in between. Germline CDR1 is SGHNT and CDR2 is YYREEE (reference sequence).